This T cell receptor (beta chain) stems from a study of blood T cell repertoires in COVID-19. Trimming pared 7 bases from V and 6 bases from J, leaving 22 bases between. This CDR3 has 16 residues. Germline loops: CDR1 SGHVS, CDR2 FQNEAQ. Assay: immunoSEQ multiplex PCR; the TCRdb copy retains only in-frame clones and omits some. The table has 290,000 or so clones, roughly 80% seen once; the top ten hold 5%. Clinical histories supplied by participants themselves formed the basis of cohort assignment. Specimen: PBMCs or T cells enriched from blood (not recorded which). The receptor comes from a man in his forties or fifties who had been exposed to COVID-19. The J gene is TRBJ1-5, the V gene TRBV7-8; D possibly corresponds to TRBD1 (5 bases). The CDR3 nucleotides read TGTGCCAGCACAGCGGGGGGGAATATAGCGAGTCAGCCCCAGCATTTT. Its translation is CASTAGGNIASQPQHF.